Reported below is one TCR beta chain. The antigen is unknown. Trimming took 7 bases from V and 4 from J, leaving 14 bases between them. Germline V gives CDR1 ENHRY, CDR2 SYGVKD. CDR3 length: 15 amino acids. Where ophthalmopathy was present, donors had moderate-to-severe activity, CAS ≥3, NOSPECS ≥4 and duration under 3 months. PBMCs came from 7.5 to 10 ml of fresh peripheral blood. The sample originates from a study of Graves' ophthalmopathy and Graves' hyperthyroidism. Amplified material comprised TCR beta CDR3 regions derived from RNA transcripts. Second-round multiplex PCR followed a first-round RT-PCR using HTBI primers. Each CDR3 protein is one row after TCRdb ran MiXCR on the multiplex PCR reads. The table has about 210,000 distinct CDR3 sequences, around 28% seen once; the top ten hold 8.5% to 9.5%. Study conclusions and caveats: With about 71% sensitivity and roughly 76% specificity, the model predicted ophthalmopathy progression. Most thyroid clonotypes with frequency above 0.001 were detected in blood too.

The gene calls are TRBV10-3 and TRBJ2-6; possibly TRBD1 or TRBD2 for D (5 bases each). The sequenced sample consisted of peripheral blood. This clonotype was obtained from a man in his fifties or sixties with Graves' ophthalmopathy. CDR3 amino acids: CAINSRGVGANVLTF. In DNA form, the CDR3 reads TGTGCCATCAACTCGAGGGGCGTCGGGGCCAACGTCCTGACTTTC.